The TCR beta chain described here comes from a study of shared clonotypes between healthy human individuals. Germline V gene sequence: CDR1 MNHNS, CDR2 SASEGT. V dropped 3 bases and J dropped 6; count of bases not matched to a gene: 5. The CDR3 covers 15 residues. The protocol was immunoSEQ multiplex PCR, while the TCRdb copy is restricted to in-frame clones and leaves out a portion. The sample has approximately 100,000 clones, about 72% seen once. Findings of the study overall: When compared with the clonotypes that were shared by all four sorted-subset donors, the non-shared clonotypes turned out to have lower generation probabilities.

This clone was picked up one time. Its specificity is unknown. The sequence was collected from a woman younger than 45 in good health. The chain couples TRBV6-1 to TRBJ2-1; the match to TRBD2 covers 10 bases. Sequencing input: memory CD8+ T cells sorted from blood. Subset: CD45RO+ cells pooled with CCR7-negative TemRA cells. CDR3: CASSDLTSGINEQFF. DNA for the CDR3: TGTGCCAGCAGTGATCTAACTAGCGGGATCAATGAGCAGTTCTTC.